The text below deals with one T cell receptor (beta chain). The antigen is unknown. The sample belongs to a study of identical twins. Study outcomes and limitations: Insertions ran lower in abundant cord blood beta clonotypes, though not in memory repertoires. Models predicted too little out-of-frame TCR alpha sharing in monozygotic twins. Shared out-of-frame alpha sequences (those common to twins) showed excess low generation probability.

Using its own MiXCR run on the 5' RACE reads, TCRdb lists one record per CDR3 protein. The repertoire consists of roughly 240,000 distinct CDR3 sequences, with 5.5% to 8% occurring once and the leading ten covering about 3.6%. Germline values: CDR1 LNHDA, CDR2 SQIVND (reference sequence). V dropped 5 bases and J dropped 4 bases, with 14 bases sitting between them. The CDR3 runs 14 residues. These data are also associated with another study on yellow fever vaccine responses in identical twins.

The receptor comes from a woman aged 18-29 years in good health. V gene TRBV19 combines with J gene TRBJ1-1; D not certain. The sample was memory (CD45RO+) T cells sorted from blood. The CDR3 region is CASSVNNIFTEAFF. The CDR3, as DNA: TGTGCCAGTAGTGTCAACAACATCTTCACTGAAGCTTTCTTT.